The rows below give T cell receptor beta chains drawn from one sample of a study of shared clonotypes between healthy human individuals. Some clones are missing from TCRdb's copy, which holds only in-frame ones; the method was immunoSEQ multiplex PCR. Among approximately 650,000 clones, roughly 95% were seen once, and the ten largest hold less than 0.13%. Sequencing was carried out using naive CD8+ T cells sorted from blood. The origin of the receptors is a woman aged 25 to 39 in good health. Both conserved end residues are part of each CDR3. Each record gives: CDR3 DNA, CDR3 protein, J gene, D gene, clone size, V gene. D genes are given only for firm matches. A clone size is listed for some rows: how often the clone was seen (once, few, many), or a class if it is expanded.

TGTGCCAGCGAGGACGGGGACGGGGAGCTGTTTTTT	CASEDGDGELFF	TRBJ2-2	NA	NA	TRBV27
TGTGCCAGCAGCTTGGCCGGGGGGAGAGGCAATCAGCCCCAGCATTTT	CASSLAGGRGNQPQHF	TRBJ1-5	NA	NA	TRBV5-6
TGCAGTGCTATGGATCTCTACGAGCAGTACTTC	CSAMDLYEQYF	TRBJ2-7	NA	NA	TRBV20-1
TGTGCCAGCAGTCTCACTGACTACTCCTACGAGCAGTACTTC	CASSLTDYSYEQYF	TRBJ2-7	NA	NA	TRBV27
TGTGCCAGCTCACCCGGGACAGGGGAACAGCCCCAGCATTTT	CASSPGTGEQPQHF	TRBJ1-5	TRBD1	few	TRBV18
TGTGCCAGCAGCATGGACCTTTATGGCTACACCTTC	CASSMDLYGYTF	TRBJ1-2	NA	NA	TRBV5-6
TGTGCCAGCAGTGTGGGGCGGGGAGGGACCCTGGTACACTACAATGAGCAGTTCTTC	CASSVGRGGTLVHYNEQFF	TRBJ2-1	TRBD2	NA	TRBV6-1
TGTGCCACCGGTGAGGGGACAGGGAATTACTACGAGCAGTACTTC	CATGEGTGNYYEQYF	TRBJ2-7	TRBD1	NA	TRBV10-3
TGTGCCAGCAGGGCGCGACGGGAGTGGGGTGAAAAACTGTTTTTT	CASRARREWGEKLFF	TRBJ1-4	NA	NA	TRBV28
TGTGCCAGCAGGGGGGACAGGGAGGCTGAAGCTTTCTTT	CASRGDREAEAFF	TRBJ1-1	TRBD1	NA	TRBV2
TGTGCCTGGGGGGATAACTGGGAGCAGTACTTC	CAWGDNWEQYF	TRBJ2-7	NA	once	TRBV30
TGTGCCAGCAGTTACGATGGCGAGGAGACCCAGTACTTC	CASSYDGEETQYF	TRBJ2-5	NA	NA	TRBV6-5
TGTGCCAGCAGTTTGTGGCGGGGATACGAGCAGTACTTC	CASSLWRGYEQYF	TRBJ2-7	NA	NA	TRBV28
TGTGCCAGCACCTTATTAGGCGGTGATATCGTCGGTCGGCTGTACTTC	CASTLLGGDIVGRLYF	TRBJ2-5	NA	NA	TRBV13
TGTGCCAGCAGTCCTCTTCGGGCCCCCAATGAGCAGTTCTTC	CASSPLRAPNEQFF	TRBJ2-1	NA	NA	TRBV27
TGTGCCAGCAACTCAGGTCAATCTGGGACAGGTGTATTCTTC	CASNSGQSGTGVFF	TRBJ2-1	TRBD1	NA	TRBV7-8
TGTGCCAGCAGTTCGGGGCCAAGGGGCTATGGCTACACCTTC	CASSSGPRGYGYTF	TRBJ1-2	NA	NA	TRBV6-5
TGTGCCAGCATGTGGCAGGGGTCCTACAATGAGCAGTTCTTC	CASMWQGSYNEQFF	TRBJ2-1	NA	NA	TRBV27
TGTGCCAGCAGTGAATACAGGGAGGGGGAGACCCAGTACTTC	CASSEYREGETQYF	TRBJ2-5	TRBD2	NA	TRBV25-1
TGTGCCAGCAGCCTAGCGGGAGGAACCCCTAGGGAGGGCGAGCAGTACTTC	CASSLAGGTPREGEQYF	TRBJ2-7	TRBD2	NA	TRBV5-4
TGCAGCGTTGGGGCACGTGGAAACAATGAGCAGTTCTTC	CSVGARGNNEQFF	TRBJ2-1	NA	NA	TRBV29-1
TGTGCCGTCAGTCCTGGGGACATTCAGTACTTC	CAVSPGDIQYF	TRBJ2-4	NA	NA	TRBV30
TGTGCCAGCAGTGCAGACCCCTGGGGTTACAATGAGCAGTTCTTC	CASSADPWGYNEQFF	TRBJ2-1	NA	NA	TRBV27
TGTGCCAGCAGCCTGTTACCTAGCGGGAGAAATGAGCAGTTCTTC	CASSLLPSGRNEQFF	TRBJ2-1	TRBD2	once	TRBV7-3
TGTGCCAGCAGCCCTAGCGGGGCAAACACCGGGGAGCTGTTTTTT	CASSPSGANTGELFF	TRBJ2-2	TRBD2	once	TRBV7-3
TGTGCCAGCAGCTTAAATTCATATCGTCGGGGGAGGTCCTACGAGCAGTACTTC	CASSLNSYRRGRSYEQYF	TRBJ2-7	NA	once	TRBV7-2
TGCGCCAGCAGTGAACTAGCGGGAACCACAGATACGCAGTATTTT	CASSELAGTTDTQYF	TRBJ2-3	TRBD2	once	TRBV10-1
TGTGCCAGCAGTTCCGTAGATGAGCAGTTCTTC	CASSSVDEQFF	TRBJ2-1	NA	NA	TRBV6-5
TGTGCCAGCAGGGAGGGACACGGGGCGAACACTGAAGCTTTCTTT	CASREGHGANTEAFF	TRBJ1-1	NA	NA	TRBV2
TGTGCCAGCAGTTTCGGGAGGTCCTACGAGCAGTACTTC	CASSFGRSYEQYF	TRBJ2-7	TRBD2	NA	TRBV28
TGTGCCAGCAGCGAGAAGACTCGCTTTGGCTACACCTTC	CASSEKTRFGYTF	TRBJ1-2	NA	NA	TRBV21-1
TGTGCCAGCAGCTTAAATCCGGGACAGGGTCAAACCGGGGAGCTGTTTTTT	CASSLNPGQGQTGELFF	TRBJ2-2	TRBD1	NA	TRBV7-3
TGCGCCAGCAGCCAACTAGCGGGAACCTACGAGCAGTACTTC	CASSQLAGTYEQYF	TRBJ2-7	TRBD2	NA	TRBV4-1
TGTGCCAGCAGCCAAGCCACTAGCGACGAGCAGTACTTC	CASSQATSDEQYF	TRBJ2-7	TRBD2	NA	TRBV4-2
TGTGCCAGCAGTCCTACTAGCGGGAGAGACAATGAGCAGTTCTTC	CASSPTSGRDNEQFF	TRBJ2-1	TRBD2	NA	TRBV28
TGTGCCAGCAGTTATGCCTTCGATGGCTACACCTTC	CASSYAFDGYTF	TRBJ1-2	NA	once	TRBV27
TGTGCCAGTACCAGCCCAGGGACAGGGGGCGGCGGCTACACCTTC	CASTSPGTGGGGYTF	TRBJ1-2	TRBD1	NA	TRBV27
TGTGCCAGCAGGAATCGAGGGGCGGACTACGAGCAGTACTTC	CASRNRGADYEQYF	TRBJ2-7	NA	NA	TRBV27
TGTGCCAGCAGTCCCCCTCCCCACAGGGTCGATCAGCCCCAGCATTTT	CASSPPPHRVDQPQHF	TRBJ1-5	NA	NA	TRBV28